Shown below are 11 T cell receptor beta chains from a single sample sequenced in a study of T-cell memory formation after mild COVID-19. TCRdb redid the calling of the 5' RACE reads with MiXCR, one entry per CDR3 protein. The sample holds over 25,000 distinct CDR3 sequences, roughly 20% seen once. Sequencing used PBMCs or a T cell subset sorted from them (not recorded which). The receptors were sampled from an adult who had mild COVID-19 (a few samples of this study predate the infection). Cell type and time point are not known.

This clonotype was counted ten times or more. The rearrangement links TRBV5-1 to TRBJ2-5; 7 bases map to TRBD2. Germline loops: CDR1 SGHRS, CDR2 YFSETQ. The CDR3 has 16 residues. After removal of 3 bases from V and 5 bases from J, the junction contained 13 bases not matched to a gene. The DNA for the CDR3 is TGCGCCAGCAGCTATGGAGGGGACTATCGGCGGGAGACCCAGTACTTC. It specifies CASSYGGDYRRETQYF. The full variable domain, with the rest looked up from reference TRBV5-1 and TRBJ2-5, is KAGVTQTPRYLIKTRGQQVTLSCSPISGHRSVSWYQQTPGQGLQFLFEYFSETQRNKGNFPGRFSGRQFSNSRSEMNVSTLELGDSALYLCASSYGGDYRRETQYFGPGTRLLVL.

This clonotype is categorized as medium-sized. The rearrangement uses TRBV12-3 or TRBV12-4 and TRBJ2-3; D is possibly TRBD1 (5 bases). CDR3 length equals 16 residues. Trimming pared 6 bases from V and 4 bases from J, leaving 20 bases between. CDR3 coding DNA: TGTGCCAGCAGCTCGGGTCCCTCCCAAGGGGCAGATACGCAGTATTTT. This gives the protein CASSSGPSQGADTQYF.

In this sample, this clonotype turned up many times. The rearrangement uses TRBV11-2 and TRBJ2-6, with 8 bases fitting TRBD2. This CDR3 spans 17 amino acids. Looked up from germline, CDR1 is SGHAT and CDR2 is FQNNGV. V was clipped by 5 bases and J by 0 bases; unmatched bases: 6. The CDR3, as DNA: TGTGCCAGCAGCCGTTGGACTAGCAGCTCTGGGGCCAACGTCCTGACTTTC. It codes for CASSRWTSSSGANVLTF.

This clonotype was counted many times. The V gene is TRBV18, the J gene TRBJ2-1; tentatively, D is TRBD1 or TRBD2 (5 bases each). Germline CDR1 and CDR2: KGHSH and LQKENI. V gave up 3 bases and J gave up 5 bases, with 14 bases separating them. The CDR3 runs 15 residues. This chain's CDR3 is CASSPPQGRNNEQFF. The CDR3 nucleotides read TGTGCCAGCTCACCGCCCCAGGGACGGAACAATGAGCAGTTCTTC.

The rearrangement uses TRBV7-8 and TRBJ1-5; tentatively, D is TRBD1 (6 bases). The CDR3 totals 15 residues. Germline assignment: CDR1 SGHVS and CDR2 FQNEAQ. V was shortened by 5 bases and J by 3 bases, with 14 bases between the two germline ends. This CDR3 is CASSGNRDPNQPQHF. CDR3 in DNA: TGTGCCAGCAGCGGGAACAGGGATCCCAATCAGCCCCAGCATTTT.

This clonotype was counted a few times. The chain employs TRBV6-6 and TRBJ2-7; 7 nucleotides align to TRBD2. With 5 bases clipped from V and 5 bases from J, the junction kept 12 bases outside the gene matches. Germline CDR1 MNHNY, CDR2 SVGAGI (reference sequence). This CDR3 has 15 amino acids. This CDR3 is CASSPEGLTVNEQYF. CDR3 nucleotide sequence: TGTGCCAGCAGTCCAGAGGGACTAACTGTCAACGAGCAGTACTTC.

By share, this clonotype ranks as medium-sized. The chain combines TRBV5-1 with TRBJ2-5; perhaps TRBD1 as D (6 bases). Per the germline V gene, CDR1 is SGHRS and CDR2 is YFSETQ. The CDR3 is 14 residues long. The V end lost 3 bases, the J end lost 4 bases, and 13 bases lay between the germline ends. Here the CDR3 DNA reads TGCGCCAGCAGCTCCGGGCAGGGGAGAGAGACCCAGTACTTC. Protein: CASSSGQGRETQYF.

This sequence joins TRBV7-6 and TRBJ2-7; D is uncertain. Germline CDR1 SGHVS, CDR2 FNYEAQ. This CDR3 spans 13 amino acids. V lost 2 bases, J lost 6 bases, and 11 bases lay in between. CDR3 in amino acids: CASSLSLRGEQYF. CDR3 coding DNA: TGTGCCAGCAGCTTATCGTTAAGAGGCGAGCAGTACTTC.

This clonotype occurred many times. The chain combines TRBV15 with TRBJ2-7, with a weak D call TRBD1 (6 bases). V was trimmed by 2 bases and J by 0 bases, leaving 32 bases between them. CDR1 is LNHNV and CDR2 is YYDKDF in the germline V gene (reference sequence). The CDR3 runs 22 residues. The CDR3 spells CATSRSRRGSGTRGIFSYEQYF. The CDR3 DNA is TGTGCCACCAGCAGAAGTCGGAGAGGTTCCGGGACAAGGGGAATCTTCTCCTACGAGCAGTACTTC.

V and J are TRBV20-1 and TRBJ1-1, with TRBD1 as a possible D gene (5 bases). The V gene lost 6 bases and the J gene lost 4 bases, with 15 bases spanning the gap. CDR3 length: 13 amino acids. Germline CDR1 and CDR2: DFQATT and SNEGSKA (reference sequence). The CDR3 DNA follows: TGCAGTGCCAGTGGGGCAGGGATCACTGAAGCTTTCTTT. This translates into CSASGAGITEAFF.

V and J are TRBV11-2 and TRBJ1-2, with 8 bases fitting TRBD1. V shed 0 bases and J 2 bases; nucleotides not matched to a gene: 5. Germline V gene sequence: CDR1 SGHAT, CDR2 FQNNGV. CDR3 length equals 16 residues. The CDR3 coding sequence is TGTGCCAGCAGCTTAGATACCGGGACAGGCAACTATGGCTACACCTTC. This translates into CASSLDTGTGNYGYTF.